Each of the 8 T cell receptor beta chains below was sequenced from the same sample in a study of blood T cell repertoires in COVID-19. The data were produced by immunoSEQ multiplex PCR, yet TCRdb's version contains in-frame clones alone and is incomplete. The sample lists just over 300,000 clones; about nine tenths were seen once. The source material was peripheral blood. These receptors all come from a woman aged 25 to 39 with COVID-19, enrolled during active disease.

This rearrangement joins TRBV29-1 to TRBJ1-5, with D possibly TRBD1 on 5 matching bases. The germline V gene encodes CDR1 SQVTM and CDR2 ANQGSEA. This CDR3 is 12 amino acids long. V was pared by 4 bases and J by 5 bases, with 9 bases between. CDR3: CSVAEGDQPQHF. DNA of the CDR3: TGCAGCGTTGCGGAAGGGGATCAGCCCCAGCATTTT.

This chain links TRBV19 with TRBJ2-1; tentatively, D is TRBD2 (7 bases). There are 17 residues in the CDR3. Germline loops: CDR1 LNHDA, CDR2 SQIVND (reference sequence). V lost 2 bases and J lost 5, with 19 bases in between. This chain's CDR3 is CASSIRRGAGRDNEQFF. DNA for the CDR3: TGTGCCAGTAGTATACGGAGGGGGGCAGGGAGGGACAATGAGCAGTTCTTC.

V is TRBV2 and J is TRBJ1-5, with D possibly TRBD1 on 6 matching bases. Germline CDR1 reads SNHLY; CDR2 reads FYNNEI. V dropped 8 bases and J dropped 4 bases, with 6 bases sitting between them. The CDR3 sequence is 11 residues long. The CDR3 bases are TGTGCCAGCGGGACAAATCAGCCCCAGCATTTT. Its protein product is CASGTNQPQHF.

The genes are TRBV28 and TRBJ1-6, with no clear D. CDR1 is MDHEN, CDR2 SYDVKM, per germline. Trimming removed 1 base at V and 7 bases at J, with 8 bases between. There are 14 residues in the CDR3. The CDR3 sequence: CASSLSRLNSPLHF. The DNA for the CDR3 is TGTGCCAGCAGTTTATCCAGACTAAATTCACCCCTCCACTTT.

The chain has TRBV10-3 and TRBJ2-2; TRBD2 matches at 16 bases. The CDR3 spans 18 residues. V was clipped by 6 bases and J by 6 bases; unmatched bases: 10. Germline CDR1 and CDR2: ENHRY and SYGVKD. DNA of the CDR3: TGTGCCATCAGCGAGGGACTAGCGGGGGGGCCGAGGTCCGGGGAGCTGTTTTTT. Translating gives CAISEGLAGGPRSGELFF.

This clone was seen a single time. This sequence joins TRBV19 and TRBJ1-5; 7 positions match TRBD1. V lost 5 bases and J lost 9; bases outside the gene matches: 10. CDR3 length equals 14 residues. Germline CDR1 is LNHDA and CDR2 is SQIVND (reference sequence). The CDR3 bases are TGTGCCAGTAGTTCCCTCACAGGGGAAGGGCCCCAGCATTTT. Encoded protein: CASSSLTGEGPQHF.

V is TRBV4-3 and J is TRBJ1-1; unclear D gene. This CDR3 is built from 14 residues. CDR1 and CDR2 (germline): LGHNA, YSLEER. The germline V and J ends were trimmed by 4 bases and 1 base, with 10 bases remaining between them. The CDR3 DNA reads as TGCGCCAGCAGCCCAGACCTAGGGAACACTGAAGCTTTCTTT. Protein sequence: CASSPDLGNTEAFF.

This chain uses TRBV4-1 with TRBJ2-5; weak D call: TRBD2 (5 bases). Trimming took 4 bases from V and 4 from J, leaving 19 bases between them. Germline lookup yields CDR1 MGHRA and CDR2 YSYEKL. The CDR3 sequence is 16 residues long. The CDR3: CASSPQSLGLAETQYF. As DNA, the CDR3 is TGCGCCAGCAGCCCACAATCACTAGGGTTGGCAGAGACCCAGTACTTC.